This entry features one T cell receptor (beta chain) sequence. The CDR3 loop spans 13 amino acids. Trimming pared 0 bases from V and 7 bases from J, leaving 6 bases between. Germline CDR1 is MNHEY and CDR2 is SVGEGT. The method was immunoSEQ multiplex PCR; TCRdb's version includes in-frame clones alone and lacks a portion of them. The sample lists under 130,000 clones; 81% were seen once. The sample originates from a study of blood T cell repertoires in COVID-19. Study-level information: COVID-19 samples, acute and convalescent, were from the United States, Italy and Spain.

The chain is built from TRBV6-2 or TRBV6-3 and TRBJ1-4; D remains unclear. The receptor was isolated from a woman aged 70-85 years with acute or convalescent COVID-19. Specimen: peripheral blood. The CDR3 nucleotides are TGTGCCAGCAGTTACTCGAGAAGTGAAAAACTGTTTTTT. Its translation: CASSYSRSEKLFF.